These 20 T cell receptor beta chains came from one sample sequenced in a study of control samples from healthy donors and cancer patients. The table came from immunoSEQ multiplex PCR; TCRdb's copy has only in-frame clones and leaves some out. The table has 100,000 to 150,000 clones, roughly 90% seen once. The sample comprised blood. All receptors come from a man in his fifties in good health.

V and J are TRBV29-1 and TRBJ2-5; 10 bases match TRBD1. CDR3 size: 13 residues. The V gene's germline CDR1 is SQVTM and CDR2 ANQGSEA. The junction had 3 bases not matched to a gene; V was cut back by 4 bases and J by 4 bases. CDR3 bases: TGCAGCGTTGGGACAGGGGGTTTAGAGACCCAGTACTTC. As protein: CSVGTGGLETQYF.

The V call is TRBV5-1, the J call TRBJ1-6, with D hard to call. There are 16 residues in the CDR3. Between the trimmed V and J ends, which lost 3 bases and 8 bases, there was a span of 18 bases. Germline CDR1 and CDR2: SGHRS and YFSETQ. The chain's CDR3 is CASSSGYGIGHSPLHF. CDR3 sequence (DNA): TGCGCCAGCAGCTCGGGTTACGGGATAGGACATTCACCCCTCCACTTT.

The rearrangement links TRBV27 to TRBJ1-4; D gene uncertain. Germline CDR1 and CDR2: MNHEY and SMNVEV (reference sequence). Deletions cut 7 bases from V and 7 bases from J, with 19 bases between. The CDR3 contains 15 residues. The CDR3 loop reads CASTNPPWWVEKLFF. Written as DNA, the CDR3 is TGTGCCAGCACCAATCCACCTTGGTGGGTTGAAAAACTGTTTTTT.

The V and J genes are TRBV19 and TRBJ2-3; D is unresolved. Per germline, CDR1 LNHDA and CDR2 SQIVND (reference sequence). V was shortened by 6 bases and J by 0 bases, with 10 bases between the two germline ends. This CDR3 is 14 amino acids long. DNA of the CDR3: TGTGCCAGTAGGGCGGATTCTAGCACAGATACGCAGTATTTT. Translation: CASRADSSTDTQYF.

The rearrangement links TRBV2 to TRBJ2-7; D might be TRBD1 or TRBD2, each matching 5 bases. CDR1 is SNHLY and CDR2 is FYNNEI in the germline V gene. CDR3 length equals 14 residues. Trimming shortened V by 7 bases and J by 1 base, and 14 bases separated the two germline ends. DNA for the CDR3: TGTGCCAGCACCTCCGGGGCAGGGTCCTACGAGCAGTACTTC. The encoded protein is CASTSGAGSYEQYF.

V gene TRBV18 combines with J gene TRBJ1-1, with unresolved D. The CDR3 consists of 14 residues. Germline-derived CDR1 and CDR2 are KGHSH and LQKENI. V shed 2 bases and J shed 0 bases, with 7 bases lying between them. CDR3 nucleotide sequence: TGTGCCAGCTCACCAACCGGGGTGAACACTGAAGCTTTCTTT. This codes for CASSPTGVNTEAFF.

The rearrangement links TRBV27 to TRBJ1-6; D unresolved. V lost 0 bases and J lost 11, with 14 bases in between. Germline lookup yields CDR1 MNHEY and CDR2 SMNVEV (reference sequence). CDR3 length: 15 residues. The CDR3 DNA sequence: TGTGCCAGCAGTTTATCGATTGGGAAGGCAGCACCCCTCCACTTT. Translating gives CASSLSIGKAAPLHF.

In its sample, this clone was seen once. The chain joins TRBV6-2 or TRBV6-3 to TRBJ1-2; a possible D gene is TRBD1 (6 bases). Germline V gene data show CDR1 as MNHEY and CDR2 as SVGEGT. V gave up 6 bases and J gave up 5 bases, with 13 bases separating them. This CDR3 contains 13 residues. CDR3 nucleotide sequence: TGTGCCAGCAGCCCTGGACAGCATTATGGCTACACCTTC. It codes for CASSPGQHYGYTF.

This clone occurred once. CDR3 DNA: TGCGCCAGCAGCACCGACAGCTTCCCCCCGGGGGGCTACACCTTC. It encodes CASSTDSFPPGGYTF. The chain employs TRBV5-1 and TRBJ1-2; tentatively, D is TRBD1 (5 bases). The germline gives CDR1 SGHRS, CDR2 YFSETQ. Trimming removed 4 bases from V and 8 bases from J, with 21 bases in between. The length of the CDR3 is 15 residues.

This clone was found once. This chain links TRBV7-6 with TRBJ2-5; the D gene is possibly TRBD1 (6 bases). V was shortened by 1 base and J by 3 bases, with 15 bases between the two germline ends. The germline V gene encodes CDR1 SGHVS and CDR2 FNYEAQ. The CDR3 runs to 16 residues. The CDR3 is CASSLGWVGTKETQYF. The DNA for the CDR3 is TGTGCCAGCAGCTTAGGATGGGTGGGGACAAAAGAGACCCAGTACTTC.

Here the CDR3 DNA reads TGCGCCAGCAGCGTAGGGGGGATCGATACGCAGTATTTT. It specifies CASSVGGIDTQYF. The gene calls are TRBV5-1 and TRBJ2-3; D possibly matches TRBD1 or TRBD2 (6 bases each). The germline gives CDR1 SGHRS, CDR2 YFSETQ. Trimming pared 4 bases from V and 6 bases from J, leaving 12 bases between. CDR3 length: 13 amino acids.

The rearrangement uses TRBV9 and TRBJ1-5; 7 positions match TRBD1. This CDR3 contains 15 residues. The V gene end was trimmed by 3 bases and the J gene end by 3 bases; junction bases not matched to a gene: 6. The germline V gene encodes CDR1 SGDLS and CDR2 YYNGEE. The CDR3 DNA follows: TGTGCCAGCAGCGCCCACAGGGGATTCAATCAGCCCCAGCATTTT. Translation: CASSAHRGFNQPQHF. The whole variable domain, filled in from reference TRBV9 and TRBJ1-5, reads DSGVTQTPKHLITATGQRVTLRCSPRSGDLSVYWYQQSLDQGLQFLIQYYNGEERAKGNILERFSAQQFPDLHSELNLSSLELGDSALYFCASSAHRGFNQPQHFGDGTRLSIL.

V and J are TRBV7-2 and TRBJ2-7; D tentatively reads TRBD1 or TRBD2 (5 bases each). The germline gives CDR1 SGHTA, CDR2 FQGNSA. With 3 bases removed from V and 3 bases from J, the gap between germline ends came to 12 bases. The CDR3 loop spans 14 amino acids. The CDR3: CASSFGTGDYEQYF. DNA for the CDR3: TGTGCCAGCAGCTTCGGGACGGGTGACTACGAGCAGTACTTC.

The chain has TRBV3-1 (or the pseudogene TRBV3-2) and TRBJ2-1; 9 positions agree with TRBD2. J gave up 4 bases and V 4 bases, and 8 bases lay outside the gene matches. Germline loops: CDR1 LGHDT, CDR2 YNNKEL (reference sequence). This CDR3 comprises 16 residues. Written as DNA, the CDR3 is TGTGCCAGCAGCCTGACTAGCGGCGACTATTACAATGAGCAGTTCTTC. This codes for CASSLTSGDYYNEQFF.

V is TRBV6-5 and J is TRBJ2-7; TRBD1 might be the D (6 bases). V was cut by 4 bases and J by 2 bases, with 15 bases left in between. Germline assignment: CDR1 MNHEY and CDR2 SVGAGI. The CDR3 contains 15 residues. The chain's CDR3 is CASSFRDTHAYEQYF. In DNA form, the CDR3 reads TGTGCCAGCAGTTTCCGGGACACTCACGCCTACGAGCAGTACTTC.

The rearrangement links TRBV5-4 to TRBJ1-1, with TRBD1 identical over 7 bases. The CDR3 length is 15 residues. The germline CDR1 and CDR2 sequences are SGHNT and YYREEE (reference sequence). V lost 0 bases, J lost 4 bases, and 6 bases stayed unmatched. CDR3 amino acids: CASSLEGARSTEAFF. DNA for the CDR3: TGTGCCAGCAGCTTGGAGGGGGCGCGGAGCACTGAAGCTTTCTTT.

The chain employs TRBV14 and TRBJ2-3; 8 bases map to TRBD2. This CDR3 region has 15 residues. CDR1 is SGHDN, CDR2 FVKESK, per germline. V shed 4 bases, J shed 3 bases, and the junction held 6 bases outside the gene matches. In DNA, the CDR3 is TGTGCCAGCAGCCCTCCGGGGGGGCCGACAGATACGCAGTATTTT. This translates into CASSPPGGPTDTQYF.

In this sample, this clone turned up once. One junction end does not reproduce the germline sequence, and a read error may be involved. This chain joins TRBV19 and TRBJ1-4, with a possible D match to TRBD1 (6 bases). Germline assignment: CDR1 LNHDA and CDR2 SQIVND (reference sequence). The CDR3 runs to 13 residues. The CDR3 sequence: CHRGRGTNEKLFF. The DNA for the CDR3 is TGCCATCGGGGGCGGGGAACTAATGAAAAACTGTTTTTT.

The CDR3 loop reads CASSPRRDNYGYTF. In DNA form, the CDR3 reads TGTGCCAGCAGTCCCCGGAGGGATAACTATGGCTACACCTTC. The chain couples TRBV6-2 or TRBV6-3 to TRBJ1-2, with D uncertain. Looked up from germline, CDR1 is MNHEY and CDR2 is SVGEGT. There are 14 residues in the CDR3. V gave up 5 bases and J gave up 1 base, with 11 bases separating them.

The chain joins TRBV19 to TRBJ2-2; D is uncertain. The CDR3 covers 11 residues. The germline V and J ends were trimmed by 2 bases and 7 bases, with 2 bases remaining between them. Germline V gene lookup returns CDR1 LNHDA and CDR2 SQIVND (reference sequence). Here the CDR3 reads CASSIYGELFF. CDR3 DNA sequence: TGTGCCAGTAGTATATACGGGGAGCTGTTTTTT.